Listed here are 30 T cell receptor beta chains from one sample, sequenced in a study of blood T cells in healthy people across ages. Primers used in a second PCR of about 7 to 11 cycles were a sample-barcoded 5' primer and a J-beta primer mix. TCRdb re-analysed the 5' RACE reads in MiXCR, keeping a single row per CDR3 protein. This sample has fewer than 750,000 distinct CDR3 sequences, with around 48% found just once. Sequenced input: blood. The receptors derive from a man older than 75 in good health.

This clonotype was recorded a few times. This chain links TRBV27 with TRBJ2-5; D perhaps matches TRBD2 (8 bases). Trimming shortened V by 2 bases and J by 5 bases, and 21 bases separated the two germline ends. Germline V gene lookup returns CDR1 MNHEY and CDR2 SMNVEV (reference sequence). This CDR3 has 17 residues. CDR3 residues: CASSLRSPSGGQETQYF. CDR3 coding DNA: TGTGCCAGCAGTTTAAGGTCCCCCAGCGGGGGACAGGAGACCCAGTACTTC.

This clonotype appeared a few times. The J gene is TRBJ1-2, the V gene TRBV3-1; TRBD1 agrees at 9 bases. The ends lost 4 bases at V and 5 bases at J; junction bases unmatched: 5. Germline assignment: CDR1 LGHDT and CDR2 YNNKEL (reference sequence). The CDR3 runs to 14 residues. The CDR3: CASSPSGTGYGYTF. DNA of the CDR3: TGTGCCAGCAGCCCAAGCGGGACAGGGTATGGCTACACCTTC.

V gene TRBV2 combines with J gene TRBJ2-1; 10 bases line up with TRBD2. The J segment lost 7 bases and the V segment lost 3 bases, leaving 6 bases of the junction unmatched. The CDR3 consists of 15 residues. The V gene's germline CDR1 is SNHLY and CDR2 FYNNEI. The CDR3 coding sequence is TGTGCCAGCAGTGATGAGCGGGAGGGCCATAATGAGCAGTTCTTC. This codes for CASSDEREGHNEQFF.

The CDR3 loop reads CASSPHGGDFQPQHF. The CDR3, as DNA: TGTGCCAGCAGCCCCCACGGGGGTGACTTCCAGCCCCAGCATTTT. V usage is TRBV28 and J usage is TRBJ1-5; D might be TRBD1 (5 bases). Trimming shortened V by 6 bases and J by 7 bases, and 19 bases separated the two germline ends. Germline CDR1 reads MDHEN; CDR2 reads SYDVKM. CDR3 length equals 15 residues.

This sequence joins TRBV4-3 and TRBJ2-1; 8 positions agree with TRBD1. The CDR3 totals 15 residues. J lost 9 bases, V lost 4 bases, and 11 bases had no gene match. Germline lookup yields CDR1 LGHNA and CDR2 YSLEER. CDR3 DNA sequence: TGCGCCAGCAGCCGGACAGGGAGTTTTTGGAGTGAGCAGTTCTTC. Its translation: CASSRTGSFWSEQFF.

The chain combines TRBV10-3 with TRBJ2-1, with D possibly being TRBD1 (6 bases). This CDR3 contains 15 residues. Germline-derived CDR1 and CDR2 are ENHRY and SYGVKD. The CDR3 protein is CTTRPALRGYNEQFF. CDR3 coding DNA: TGTACCACCCGACCTGCCCTCAGGGGATACAATGAGCAGTTCTTC.

This clonotype has just a few counts. The chain combines TRBV5-5 with TRBJ2-6; the match to TRBD1 covers 7 bases. Germline loops: CDR1 SGHKS, CDR2 YYEKEE (reference sequence). The CDR3 has 20 amino acids. The ends lost 1 base at V and 0 bases at J; junction bases unmatched: 13. CDR3 DNA: TGTGCCAGCAGCTTGAAGAGGGGGCTGAACTCCAACTCTGGGGCCAACGTCCTGACTTTC. Translation: CASSLKRGLNSNSGANVLTF.

This clonotype was seen a single time. This chain links TRBV3-1 with TRBJ1-1; D is uncertain. The CDR3 consists of 12 residues. Trimming stripped 1 base from V and 4 bases from J, with 4 bases between. Germline V gene lookup returns CDR1 LGHDT and CDR2 YNNKEL (reference sequence). The CDR3 spells CASSQVATEAFF. Written as DNA, the CDR3 is TGTGCCAGCAGCCAAGTGGCCACTGAAGCTTTCTTT.

The chain joins TRBV2 to TRBJ2-7, with 9 bases fitting TRBD1. The V gene's germline CDR1 is SNHLY and CDR2 FYNNEI. Trimming removed 5 bases from V and 9 bases from J; junction bases left unmatched: 8. This CDR3 has 13 residues. CDR3 amino acids: CASSTQRTGAQYF. CDR3 sequence (DNA): TGTGCCAGCAGTACCCAACGGACAGGGGCGCAGTACTTC. The variable domain in full, completed from reference TRBV2 and TRBJ2-7, reads EPEVTQTPSHQVTQMGQEVILRCVPISNHLYFYWYRQILGQKVEFLVSFYNNEISEKSEIFDDQFSVERPDGSNFTLKIRSTKLEDSAMYFCASSTQRTGAQYFGPGTRLTVT.

The V call is TRBV3-1, the J call TRBJ2-1; TRBD2 aligns across 7 bases. From germline, CDR1 is LGHDT and CDR2 YNNKEL (reference sequence). V shed 3 bases, J shed 1 base, and the junction held 9 bases outside the gene matches. The CDR3 length is 17 residues. The CDR3 protein is CASSHLPSSGSYNEQFF. As DNA, the CDR3 is TGTGCCAGCAGCCACCTGCCTTCTAGCGGTTCCTACAATGAGCAGTTCTTC.

In this sample, this clonotype turned up many times. This rearrangement joins TRBV7-9 to TRBJ2-1; D might be TRBD2 (6 bases). The CDR3 runs 15 residues. Trimming left V 6 bases short and J 5 bases short, with 17 bases between. Per germline, CDR1 SEHNR and CDR2 FQNEAQ (reference sequence). CDR3 residues: CASSQLWGVHNEQFF. The CDR3, as DNA: TGTGCCAGCAGTCAGCTCTGGGGGGTCCACAATGAGCAGTTCTTC.

The table lists this clonotype with a few counts. The J gene is TRBJ2-5, the V gene TRBV24-1; 8 bases map to TRBD1. The germline CDR1 and CDR2 sequences are KGHDR and SFDVKD. V lost 4 bases and J lost 2; bases outside the gene matches: 5. This CDR3 comprises 15 residues. CDR3 residues: CATSDPGQGQETQYF. CDR3 sequence (DNA): TGTGCCACCAGTGACCCAGGACAGGGACAAGAGACCCAGTACTTC.

The V and J genes are TRBV7-9 and TRBJ2-6; D is unclear. The CDR3 is made up of 17 amino acids. Trimming removed 3 bases at V and 0 bases at J, with 12 bases between. Germline CDR1 and CDR2: SEHNR and FQNEAQ (reference sequence). The CDR3 spells CASSFQDTASGANVLTF. CDR3 in DNA: TGTGCCAGCAGCTTCCAGGATACGGCCTCTGGGGCCAACGTCCTGACTTTC.

A few counts support this clonotype. The V call is TRBV7-9, the J call TRBJ1-2, with D possibly TRBD1 on 5 matching bases. This CDR3 region has 18 residues. CDR1 is SEHNR, CDR2 FQNEAQ, per germline (reference sequence). V was shortened by 5 bases and J by 8 bases, with 30 bases between the two germline ends. The CDR3 region has the DNA TGTGCCAGCAGCGAGGACAAACAACTAGGGCTAGCCGCGGGAGGCTACACCTTC. Protein: CASSEDKQLGLAAGGYTF.

V usage is TRBV6-5 and J usage is TRBJ1-5, with 7 positions matching TRBD1. V dropped 2 bases and J dropped 0; count of bases not matched to a gene: 10. Germline V CDR1 and CDR2: MNHEY, SVGAGI. This CDR3 comprises 18 residues. The CDR3 sequence: CASSYGRDRLYSNQPQHF. The CDR3 nucleotides read TGTGCCAGCAGTTACGGCAGGGACAGACTTTATAGCAATCAGCCCCAGCATTTT.

This clonotype has a handful of counts. The chain has TRBV4-3 and TRBJ2-7; no clear D. This CDR3 is 13 amino acids long. CDR1 and CDR2 from the germline V gene are LGHNA and YSLEER. Deletions cut 0 bases from V and 2 bases from J, with 5 bases between. The CDR3 nucleotides are TGCGCCAGCAGCCAAGAAGTGGCCTACGAGCAGTACTTC. Amino acid sequence: CASSQEVAYEQYF.

V usage is TRBV2 and J usage is TRBJ2-3; 7 bases line up with TRBD1. Unmatched junction bases numbered 4, after V lost 6 bases and J lost 1 base. The V gene's germline CDR1 is SNHLY and CDR2 FYNNEI. This CDR3 has 14 amino acids. CDR3 sequence reads: CASRTGQRTDTQYF. CDR3 in DNA: TGTGCCAGCAGGACGGGACAGCGCACAGATACGCAGTATTTT.

This clonotype has just a few counts. The V gene is TRBV5-1, the J gene TRBJ2-1, with a tentative D call TRBD2 (6 bases). Trimming pared 3 bases from V and 8 bases from J, leaving 15 bases between. In germline, CDR1 is SGHRS, CDR2 YFSETQ. The CDR3 sequence is 14 residues long. The CDR3 bases are TGCGCCAGCAGCTGGCCGGGAGAATCCTATGAGCAGTTCTTC. Protein sequence: CASSWPGESYEQFF.

The chain combines TRBV12-3 or TRBV12-4 with TRBJ1-6; D is unresolved. The ends were cut back, 5 bases at V and 10 bases at J, with 9 bases in the middle. The CDR3 contains 12 residues. Here the CDR3 DNA reads TGTGCCAGCAGTCTCCTCAGATCACCCCTCCACTTT. Amino acid sequence: CASSLLRSPLHF.

In this sample, this clonotype turned up many times. The V and J genes are TRBV5-5 and TRBJ2-1; D is possibly TRBD1 (5 bases). The CDR3 spans 14 residues. CDR1 is SGHKS and CDR2 is YYEKEE in the germline V gene (reference sequence). Trimming stripped 7 bases from V and 4 bases from J, with 15 bases between. The DNA of the CDR3 is TGTGCCAGCGGGGTGACAGAGACTTACAATGAGCAGTTCTTC. It translates to CASGVTETYNEQFF. Using reference TRBV5-5 and TRBJ2-1 for the parts outside the CDR3, the full variable domain is DAGVTQSPTHLIKTRGQQVTLRCSPISGHKSVSWYQQVLGQGPQFIFQYYEKEERGRGNFPDRFSARQFPNYSSELNVNALLLGDSALYLCASGVTETYNEQFFGPGTRLTVL.

This rearrangement joins TRBV7-9 to TRBJ2-1; D uncertain. The germline V gene encodes CDR1 SEHNR and CDR2 FQNEAQ (reference sequence). Deletions cut 8 bases from V and 4 bases from J, with 6 bases between. This CDR3 is built from 11 residues. The CDR3 here is CASDLYNEQFF. CDR3 DNA: TGTGCCAGCGACCTTTACAATGAGCAGTTCTTC.

This clonotype was observed a few times. The J gene is TRBJ2-5, the V gene TRBV29-1; D assignment may be TRBD1 or TRBD2 (7 bases each). CDR1 SQVTM and CDR2 ANQGSEA come from the germline V gene. CDR3 length: 13 residues. V was pared by 3 bases and J by 2 bases, with 10 bases between. The CDR3, as DNA: TGCAGCGTTGATCAGGGGGGGCAAGAGACCCAGTACTTC. Protein: CSVDQGGQETQYF.

On this clonotype: The junction shows a germline mismatch at one end, possibly a read error. The gene calls are TRBV6-1 and TRBJ2-6, with a weak D call TRBD1 (5 bases). The germline V gene has CDR1 MNHNS and CDR2 SASEGT. The CDR3 is 15 amino acids. CDR3 in DNA: TGTGCCAGCAGTCCAGGGTTCACTGGGGCCAACGTCCCGACTTTC. Residues: CASSPGFTGANVPTF.

This clonotype was detected only a few times. This CDR3 reads CASSVYAEGNYGYTF. The CDR3 nucleotides are TGTGCCAGCAGCGTATATGCGGAAGGAAACTATGGCTACACCTTC. This rearrangement joins TRBV9 to TRBJ1-2; D is unclear. The CDR3 sequence is 15 residues long. CDR1 and CDR2 (germline): SGDLS, YYNGEE. The ends were cut back, 1 base at V and 2 bases at J, with 12 bases in the middle.

To note about this clonotype: Compared with germline, one end of the junction differs, possibly owing to a read error. The chain combines TRBV9 with TRBJ2-1; 10 positions match TRBD2. The tail of the sequence fits TRBJ2-7 better, so the J call may be wrong. This CDR3 comprises 19 residues. Germline loops: CDR1 SGDLS, CDR2 YYNGEE. The CDR3 here is CASNVSPSGSGRSYNEQYF. The CDR3 bases are TGTGCCAGCAACGTATCCCCTTCGGGTAGCGGGAGGTCCTACAATGAGCAGTACTTC.

There are a few counts of this clonotype. V usage is TRBV7-2 and J usage is TRBJ2-1, with D perhaps matching TRBD2 (5 bases). V was pared by 5 bases and J by 10 bases, with 18 bases between. The CDR3 consists of 14 residues. Germline V CDR1 and CDR2: SGHTA, FQGNSA. The CDR3 nucleotides read TGTGCCAGCAGCCCTCGACTGACTATGTTGGAGCAGTTCTTC. Protein product: CASSPRLTMLEQFF.

This clonotype showed up many times. The chain has TRBV6-5 and TRBJ1-4; TRBD1 is a possible D gene (5 bases). CDR1 and CDR2 from the germline V gene are MNHEY and SVGAGI. V was shortened by 0 bases and J by 7 bases, with 18 bases between the two germline ends. The CDR3 is 17 amino acids. This chain's CDR3 is CASSYSAGGKGVEKLFF. The CDR3 DNA follows: TGTGCCAGCAGTTACTCTGCCGGGGGAAAAGGCGTTGAAAAACTGTTTTTT.

This rearrangement joins TRBV30 to TRBJ2-7; D is unresolved. CDR1 and CDR2 (germline): GTSNPN, SVGIG (reference sequence). The V gene lost 3 bases and the J gene lost 6 bases, with 9 bases spanning the gap. This CDR3 spans 11 amino acids. The CDR3 bases are TGTGCCTGGAGCGCGTTCAGCGAGCAGTACTTC. This gives the protein CAWSAFSEQYF.

This clonotype was found a few times. The genes are TRBV10-3 and TRBJ2-7; D is possibly TRBD1 or TRBD2 (7 bases each). The J call could be wrong; TRBJ2-5 is a better fit for the DNA end. Germline CDR1 ENHRY, CDR2 SYGVKD. CDR3 length equals 16 residues. CDR3 amino acids: CAISESGRGHRETQYF. The CDR3 nucleotides are TGTGCCATCAGTGAGTCGGGGAGGGGGCATCGAGAGACCCAGTACTTC.

This clonotype came up a few times. The genes are TRBV7-2 and TRBJ2-1; maybe TRBD1 (5 bases). The CDR3 sequence is 14 residues long. CDR1 is SGHTA and CDR2 is FQGNSA in the germline V gene. Trimming stripped 5 bases from V and 7 bases from J, with 15 bases between. This CDR3 is CASSQRQSRNEQFF. In nucleotides, the CDR3 is TGTGCCAGCAGCCAACGACAGAGTAGAAATGAGCAGTTCTTC.